One and the same sample provided the 19 T cell receptor beta chains below, sequenced in a study of T cell responses to AZD1222 COVID-19 vaccine. Repertoires were generated with immunoSEQ multiplex PCR, while TCRdb's copy carries only in-frame clones and drops some. Among 150,000 or so clones listed, roughly nine tenths were seen once. Material: peripheral blood, obtained on day 0 of AZD1222 vaccination. The receptors derive from an adult in good health.

In DNA, the CDR3 is TGTGCCAGTAGTTTCTGGACGGGGAACACTGAAGCTTTCTTT. Translating it yields CASSFWTGNTEAFF. The chain carries TRBV19 and TRBJ1-1; D gene unclear. With 5 bases removed from V and 1 base from J, the gap between germline ends came to 11 bases. Germline CDR1 is LNHDA and CDR2 is SQIVND (reference sequence). The CDR3 has 14 amino acids.

This clone was picked up a small number of times. CDR3 loop: CASSERLLDGTIYF. The CDR3 DNA sequence: TGCGCCAGCAGTGAACGACTTTTGGACGGCACCATATATTTT. V gene TRBV10-2 combines with J gene TRBJ1-3; no clear D gene. Germline values: CDR1 WSHSY, CDR2 SAAADI. The V gene lost 3 bases and the J gene lost 9 bases, with 15 bases spanning the gap. The CDR3 is made up of 14 amino acids.

On this clone: Different DNA sequences within this sample yield the same CDR3. This rearrangement joins TRBV7-2 to TRBJ2-7, with no clear D. Trimming shortened V by 5 bases and J by 3 bases, and 5 bases separated the two germline ends. The CDR3 loop spans 11 amino acids. Looked up from germline, CDR1 is SGHTA and CDR2 is FQGNSA. CDR3 in DNA: TGTGCCAGCAGCGCCAGCTACGAGCAGTACTTC. It is translated as CASSASYEQYF.

This chain connects TRBV27 to TRBJ1-1; D not resolved. Germline lookup yields CDR1 MNHEY and CDR2 SMNVEV (reference sequence). The CDR3 sequence is 14 residues long. V was cut by 5 bases and J by 5 bases, with 15 bases left in between. CDR3 bases: TGTGCCAGCAGTCTCAGGCCGGGGATGACTGAAGCTTTCTTT. Its translation is CASSLRPGMTEAFF.

This clone was counted between two and nine times. The chain joins TRBV7-9 to TRBJ1-6; no reliable D call. The V gene lost 5 bases and the J gene lost 7 bases, with 9 bases spanning the gap. Germline lookup yields CDR1 SEHNR and CDR2 FQNEAQ (reference sequence). The CDR3 has 13 amino acids. The CDR3 region is CASSNDFNSPLHF. CDR3 DNA: TGTGCCAGCAGCAACGACTTCAATTCACCCCTCCACTTT.

This rearrangement joins TRBV4-3 to TRBJ2-2; TRBD1 matches 11 bases. Germline CDR1 is LGHNA and CDR2 is YSLEER. The CDR3 is made up of 17 amino acids. V gave up 4 bases and J gave up 3 bases; unmatched junction bases: 7. The DNA for the CDR3 is TGCGCCAGCAGCCCTCGGACAGGGGGCAAGGACACCGGGGAGCTGTTTTTT. Protein: CASSPRTGGKDTGELFF.

The CDR3 region is CASSRTTGAVTDTQYF. As DNA, the CDR3 is TGTGCCAGCAGCCGCACGACAGGGGCAGTCACAGATACGCAGTATTTT. V usage is TRBV7-2 and J usage is TRBJ2-3; 8 bases are shared with TRBD1. CDR1 is SGHTA and CDR2 is FQGNSA in the germline V gene. Trimming took 5 bases from V and 2 from J; bases not matched to a gene: 9. There are 16 residues in the CDR3.

The J gene is TRBJ2-1, the V gene TRBV4-2; 14 positions match TRBD2. CDR3 length: 14 amino acids. The junction had 7 bases not matched to a gene; V was cut back by 6 bases and J by 12 bases. The germline CDR1 and CDR2 sequences are LGHNA and YNFKEQ. CDR3 region: CASSATSGGARQFF. Here the CDR3 DNA reads TGTGCCAGCAGTGCGACTAGCGGGGGGGCGCGGCAGTTCTTC.

The CDR3 region has the DNA TGTGCCAGCAGTGAGCTTGGTAGCGGGGGGGCACGGCAAGAGACCCAGTACTTC. Protein: CASSELGSGGARQETQYF. The rearrangement uses TRBV25-1 and TRBJ2-5; 11 nucleotides align to TRBD2. Germline CDR1 MGHDK, CDR2 SYGVNS. With 3 bases clipped from V and 2 bases from J, the junction kept 11 bases outside the gene matches. CDR3 size: 18 residues.

The rearrangement uses TRBV18 and TRBJ1-6; perhaps TRBD1 as D (5 bases). Per germline, CDR1 KGHSH and CDR2 LQKENI. V lost 6 bases to trimming and J lost 7 bases, with 13 bases between them. This CDR3 contains 14 residues. CDR3 coding DNA: TGTGCCAGCTCGCCCGGGACGGAGAATTCACCCCTCCACTTT. Encoded protein: CASSPGTENSPLHF.

J is TRBJ1-1 and V is TRBV6-2 or TRBV6-3; no firm D call. The germline V gene has CDR1 MNHEY and CDR2 SVGEGT. V lost 2 bases and J lost 1, with 8 bases in between. The CDR3 sequence is 14 residues long. CDR3 protein: CASSYHGSNTEAFF. In DNA, the CDR3 is TGTGCCAGCAGTTACCACGGGTCGAACACTGAAGCTTTCTTT.

This clone was found once. The CDR3 loop reads CASAEYYEQYF. CDR3 coding DNA: TGTGCCAGCGCGGAATACTACGAGCAGTACTTC. The rearrangement joins TRBV7-9 to TRBJ2-7; D is unresolved. The CDR3 is 11 residues long. Germline V gene sequence: CDR1 SEHNR, CDR2 FQNEAQ (reference sequence). V lost 8 bases and J lost 3, with 8 bases in between.

V usage is TRBV2 and J usage is TRBJ1-2; D not certain. The germline V and J ends were trimmed by 6 bases and 4 bases, with 18 bases remaining between them. This CDR3 region has 15 residues. CDR1 SNHLY and CDR2 FYNNEI come from the germline V gene. The CDR3, as DNA: TGTGCCAGCAGAGGACTACTCGCAGGTGTCTATGGCTACACCTTC. Its protein product is CASRGLLAGVYGYTF.

The chain links TRBV10-3 to TRBJ1-4; D not resolved. The CDR3 totals 15 residues. Looked up from germline, CDR1 is ENHRY and CDR2 is SYGVKD. The V gene lost 0 bases and the J gene lost 3 bases, with 8 bases spanning the gap. CDR3 in amino acids: CAISESAVSNEKLFF. The DNA for the CDR3 is TGTGCCATCAGTGAGTCGGCAGTCTCTAATGAAAAACTGTTTTTT.

The chain uses TRBV10-3 and TRBJ1-3; 9 nucleotides match TRBD1. Trimming removed 6 bases from V and 2 bases from J; junction bases left unmatched: 5. CDR3 length equals 15 residues. Germline V gene sequence: CDR1 ENHRY, CDR2 SYGVKD. CDR3 nucleotides: TGTGCCATCAGGGACAGGGGTACTCCTGGAAACACCATATATTTT. Translated: CAIRDRGTPGNTIYF.

This chain joins TRBV6-2 or TRBV6-3 and TRBJ1-2; 7 nucleotides match TRBD1. The CDR3 spans 12 residues. CDR1 is MNHEY, CDR2 SVGEGT, per germline. V lost 4 bases to trimming and J lost 7 bases; unmatched junction nucleotides: 3. CDR3 sequence (DNA): TGTGCCAGCAGTTCCACAGGGGCTGGCTACACCTTC. Translation: CASSSTGAGYTF.

The V call is TRBV19, the J call TRBJ2-5, with 8 bases aligning to TRBD1. There are 13 residues in the CDR3. CDR1 LNHDA and CDR2 SQIVND come from the germline V gene (reference sequence). With V trimmed by 6 bases and J by 1 base, 1 base remained unmatched. This CDR3 reads CASSGTGQETQYF. In nucleotides, the CDR3 is TGTGCCAGTAGCGGGACAGGCCAAGAGACCCAGTACTTC. Full variable domain (rest looked up from reference TRBV19 and TRBJ2-5): DGGITQSPKYLFRKEGQNVTLSCEQNLNHDAMYWYRQDPGQGLRLIYYSQIVNDFQKGDIAEGYSVSREKKESFPLTVTSAQKNPTAFYLCASSGTGQETQYFGPGTRLLVL.

The chain combines TRBV2 with TRBJ1-2; TRBD1 matches at 8 bases. After removal of 6 bases from V and 4 bases from J, the junction contained 7 bases not matched to a gene. CDR3 length equals 14 residues. Germline-derived CDR1 and CDR2 are SNHLY and FYNNEI. In DNA, the CDR3 is TGTGCCAGCAGGTCAGGGGGCGCGGGCTATGGCTACACCTTC. It is translated as CASRSGGAGYGYTF.

The rearrangement joins TRBV2 to TRBJ1-3; no clear D. Germline CDR1 reads SNHLY; CDR2 reads FYNNEI. V was pared by 7 bases and J by 2 bases, with 12 bases between. This CDR3 region has 14 residues. CDR3 sequence: CASKADTAGNTIYF. DNA for the CDR3: TGTGCCAGCAAGGCTGACACGGCTGGAAACACCATATATTTT.